This TCR beta chain was retrieved from a study of cytomegalovirus exposure and HLA in healthy donors. Study results and limitations: Earlier analysis looked at TCR beta V segments, and most were productive about 87% or about 30% of the time.

Trimming removed 6 bases at V and 1 base at J, with 21 bases between. The germline V gene encodes CDR1 WSHSY and CDR2 SAAADI. This CDR3 spans 17 amino acids. 60 Vbeta and 13 Jbeta primers were used in PCR. The protocol was immunoSEQ multiplex PCR, while the TCRdb copy is restricted to in-frame clones and leaves out a portion. The listing contains about 120,000 clones. To note about this clone: Its target is unknown.

The sequence derives from a man younger than 35 in good health and CMV-seronegative. The source material was PBMCs. The chain is built from TRBV10-2 and TRBJ1-1; D possibly corresponds to TRBD1 (6 bases). The CDR3 DNA follows: TGCGCCAGCAGCTACACTAGGCCCGGGACAAGGAACACTGAAGCTTTCTTT. Protein sequence: CASSYTRPGTRNTEAFF.